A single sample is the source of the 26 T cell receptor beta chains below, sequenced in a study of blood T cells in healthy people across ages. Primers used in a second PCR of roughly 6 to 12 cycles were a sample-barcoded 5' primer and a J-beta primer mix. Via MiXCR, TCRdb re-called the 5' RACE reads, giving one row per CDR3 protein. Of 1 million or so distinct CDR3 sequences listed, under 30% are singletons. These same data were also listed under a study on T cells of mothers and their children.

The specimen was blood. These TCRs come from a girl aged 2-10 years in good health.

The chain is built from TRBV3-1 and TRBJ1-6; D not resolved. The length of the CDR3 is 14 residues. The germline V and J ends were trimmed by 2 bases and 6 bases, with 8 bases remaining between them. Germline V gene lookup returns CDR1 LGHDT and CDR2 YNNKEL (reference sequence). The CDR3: CASSQRAGNSPLHF. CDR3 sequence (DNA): TGTGCCAGCAGCCAAAGGGCTGGTAATTCACCCCTCCACTTT.

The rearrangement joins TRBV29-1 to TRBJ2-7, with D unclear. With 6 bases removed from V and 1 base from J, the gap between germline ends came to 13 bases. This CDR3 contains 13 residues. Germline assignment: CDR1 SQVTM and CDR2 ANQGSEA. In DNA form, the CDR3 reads TGCAGCGTCGCCTTACTAAATTCCTACGAGCAGTACTTC. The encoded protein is CSVALLNSYEQYF.

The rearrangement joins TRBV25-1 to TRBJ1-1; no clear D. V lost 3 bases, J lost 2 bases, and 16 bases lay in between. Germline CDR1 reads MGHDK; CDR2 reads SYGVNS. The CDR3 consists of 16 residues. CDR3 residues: CASSDPTGVRNTEAFF. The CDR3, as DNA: TGTGCCAGCAGTGATCCGACTGGGGTGAGAAACACTGAAGCTTTCTTT.

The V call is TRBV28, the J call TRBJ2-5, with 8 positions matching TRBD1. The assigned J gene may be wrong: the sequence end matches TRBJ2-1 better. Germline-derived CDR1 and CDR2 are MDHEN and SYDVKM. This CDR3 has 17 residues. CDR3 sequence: CASSPRSRDRISHEQFF. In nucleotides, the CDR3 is TGTGCCAGCAGTCCCCGCTCCCGGGACAGGATATCCCATGAGCAGTTCTTC.

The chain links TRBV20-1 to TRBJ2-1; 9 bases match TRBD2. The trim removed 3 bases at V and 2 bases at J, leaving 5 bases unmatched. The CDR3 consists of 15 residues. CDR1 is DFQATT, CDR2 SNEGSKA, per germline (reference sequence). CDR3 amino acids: CSARRLADAYNEQFF. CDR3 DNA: TGCAGTGCTAGGAGACTAGCGGATGCCTACAATGAGCAGTTCTTC.

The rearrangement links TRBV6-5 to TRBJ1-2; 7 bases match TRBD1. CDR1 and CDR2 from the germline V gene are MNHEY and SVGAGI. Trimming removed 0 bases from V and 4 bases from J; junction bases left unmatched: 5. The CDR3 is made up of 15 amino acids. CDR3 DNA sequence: TGTGCCAGCAGTTACTCAGGCACAGGGGTCTATGGCTACACCTTC. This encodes CASSYSGTGVYGYTF.

In DNA form, the CDR3 reads TGCGCCAGCAGCAGGAAGACAGGGTTGGAAGAGACCCAGTACTTC. It yields the protein CASSRKTGLEETQYF. The chain has TRBV5-1 and TRBJ2-5; 7 bases agree with TRBD1. The CDR3 is 15 residues long. Germline V gene data show CDR1 as SGHRS and CDR2 as YFSETQ. V lost 4 bases, J lost 3 bases, and 9 bases stayed unmatched. The full variable domain, rest sourced from reference TRBV5-1 and TRBJ2-5, is KAGVTQTPRYLIKTRGQQVTLSCSPISGHRSVSWYQQTPGQGLQFLFEYFSETQRNKGNFPGRFSGRQFSNSRSEMNVSTLELGDSALYLCASSRKTGLEETQYFGPGTRLLVL.

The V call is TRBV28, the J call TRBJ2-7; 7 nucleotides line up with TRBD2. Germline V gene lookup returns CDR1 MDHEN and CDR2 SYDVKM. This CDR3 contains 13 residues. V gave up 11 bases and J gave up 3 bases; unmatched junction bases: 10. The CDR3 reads CASTPGGSYEQYF. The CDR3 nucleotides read TGTGCCTCAACGCCGGGAGGAAGCTACGAGCAGTACTTC.

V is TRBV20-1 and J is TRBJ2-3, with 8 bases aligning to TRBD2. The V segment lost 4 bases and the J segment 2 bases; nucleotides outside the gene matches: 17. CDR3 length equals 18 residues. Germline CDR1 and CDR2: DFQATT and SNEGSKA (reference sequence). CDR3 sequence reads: CSANQGSGTSFPTDTQYF. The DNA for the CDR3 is TGCAGTGCTAACCAGGGATCCGGGACTAGTTTCCCCACAGATACGCAGTATTTT.

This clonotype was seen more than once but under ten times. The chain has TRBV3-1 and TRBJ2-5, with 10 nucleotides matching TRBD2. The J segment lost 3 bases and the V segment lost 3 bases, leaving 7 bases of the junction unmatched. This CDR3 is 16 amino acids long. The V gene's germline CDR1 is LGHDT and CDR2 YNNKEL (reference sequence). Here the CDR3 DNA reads TGTGCCAGCAGCCACCAACTAGCGGGGAAAGAAGAGACCCAGTACTTC. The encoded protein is CASSHQLAGKEETQYF.

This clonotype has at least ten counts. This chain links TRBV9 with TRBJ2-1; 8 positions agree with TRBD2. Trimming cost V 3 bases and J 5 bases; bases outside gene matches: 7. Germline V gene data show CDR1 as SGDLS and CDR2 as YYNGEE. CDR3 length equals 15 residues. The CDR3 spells CASSAEGTRDNEQFF. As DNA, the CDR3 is TGTGCCAGCAGCGCTGAGGGGACTAGGGACAATGAGCAGTTCTTC.

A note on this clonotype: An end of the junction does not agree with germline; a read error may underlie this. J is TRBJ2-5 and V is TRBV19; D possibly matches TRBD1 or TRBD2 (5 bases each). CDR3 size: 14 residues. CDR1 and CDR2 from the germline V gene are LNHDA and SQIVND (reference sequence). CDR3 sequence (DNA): TGTGCCAGTAGCTCGGGGCGAACCCAAAAGACCCAGTACTTC. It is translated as CASSSGRTQKTQYF.

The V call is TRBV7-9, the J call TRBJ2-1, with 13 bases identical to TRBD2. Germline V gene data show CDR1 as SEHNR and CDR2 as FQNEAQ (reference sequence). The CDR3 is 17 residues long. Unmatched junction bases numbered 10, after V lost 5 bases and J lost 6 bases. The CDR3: CASSTRLAGGSGNEQFF. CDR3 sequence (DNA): TGTGCCAGCAGCACCCGACTAGCGGGAGGATCGGGCAATGAGCAGTTCTTC.

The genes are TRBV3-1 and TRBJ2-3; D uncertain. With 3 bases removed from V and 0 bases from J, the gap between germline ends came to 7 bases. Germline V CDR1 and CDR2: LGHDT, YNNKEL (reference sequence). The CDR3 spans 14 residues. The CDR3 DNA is TGTGCCAGCAGCCAGAAATCTAGCACAGATACGCAGTATTTT. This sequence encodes CASSQKSSTDTQYF.

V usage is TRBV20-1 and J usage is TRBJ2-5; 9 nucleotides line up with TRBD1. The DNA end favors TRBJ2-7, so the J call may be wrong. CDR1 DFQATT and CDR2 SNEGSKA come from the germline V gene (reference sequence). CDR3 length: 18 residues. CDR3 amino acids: CSASPGDRVSKSSYEQYF. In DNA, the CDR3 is TGCAGTGCTAGTCCGGGGGACAGGGTCTCTAAGTCCTCCTACGAGCAGTACTTC.

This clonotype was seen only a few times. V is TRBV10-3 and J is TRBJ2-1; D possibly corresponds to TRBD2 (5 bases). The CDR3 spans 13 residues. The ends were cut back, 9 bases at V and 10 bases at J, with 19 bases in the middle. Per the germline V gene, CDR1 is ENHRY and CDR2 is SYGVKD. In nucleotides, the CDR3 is TGTGCCATTAGCCCCCCGAAGGGAGACGAGCAGTTCTTC. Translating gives CAISPPKGDEQFF.

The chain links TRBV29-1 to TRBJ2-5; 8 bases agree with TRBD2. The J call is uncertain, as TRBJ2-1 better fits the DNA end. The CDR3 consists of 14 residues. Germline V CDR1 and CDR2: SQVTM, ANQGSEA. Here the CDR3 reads CSPDGRGISNEQFF. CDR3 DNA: TGCAGCCCCGACGGGAGGGGTATAAGCAATGAGCAGTTCTTC.

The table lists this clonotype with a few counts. CDR3 region: CATSDRPPSVNTGELFF. The CDR3 DNA is TGTGCCACCAGTGACCGCCCCCCTAGCGTCAACACCGGGGAGCTGTTTTTT. The chain is built from TRBV24-1 and TRBJ2-2, with D possibly TRBD2 on 6 matching bases. There are 17 residues in the CDR3. Germline V gene data show CDR1 as KGHDR and CDR2 as SFDVKD. V was cut by 4 bases and J by 2 bases, with 16 bases left in between.

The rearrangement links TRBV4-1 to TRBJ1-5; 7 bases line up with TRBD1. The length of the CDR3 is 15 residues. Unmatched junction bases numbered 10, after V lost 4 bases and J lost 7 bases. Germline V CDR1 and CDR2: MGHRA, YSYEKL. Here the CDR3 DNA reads TGCGCCAGCAGCCCCCAAGGGGGCTTGGGACAGCCCCAGCATTTT. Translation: CASSPQGGLGQPQHF.

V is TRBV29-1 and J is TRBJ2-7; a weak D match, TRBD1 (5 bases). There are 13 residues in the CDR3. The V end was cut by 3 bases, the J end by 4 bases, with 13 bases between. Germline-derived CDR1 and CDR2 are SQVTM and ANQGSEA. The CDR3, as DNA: TGCAGCGTTGAGGGAAGGGGTATATACGAGCAGTACTTC. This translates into CSVEGRGIYEQYF.

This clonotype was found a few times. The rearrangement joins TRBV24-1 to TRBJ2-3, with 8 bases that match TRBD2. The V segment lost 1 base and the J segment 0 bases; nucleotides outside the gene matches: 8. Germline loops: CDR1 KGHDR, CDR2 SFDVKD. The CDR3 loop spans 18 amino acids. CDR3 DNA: TGTGCCACCAGTGATTTTCGAGCGGGGGACTCTAGCACAGATACGCAGTATTTT. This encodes CATSDFRAGDSSTDTQYF.

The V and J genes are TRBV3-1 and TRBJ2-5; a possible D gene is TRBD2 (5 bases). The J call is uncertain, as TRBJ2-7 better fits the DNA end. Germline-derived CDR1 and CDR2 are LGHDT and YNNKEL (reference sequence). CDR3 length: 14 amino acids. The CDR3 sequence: CASSPLLGRYEQYF. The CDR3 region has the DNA TGTGCCAGCAGCCCCCTACTAGGTCGCTACGAGCAGTACTTC.

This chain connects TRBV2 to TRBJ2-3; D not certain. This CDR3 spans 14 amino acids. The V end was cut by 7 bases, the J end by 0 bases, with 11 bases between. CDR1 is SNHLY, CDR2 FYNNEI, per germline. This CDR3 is CASINSRSTDTQYF. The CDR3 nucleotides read TGTGCCAGCATCAATTCCAGGAGCACAGATACGCAGTATTTT.

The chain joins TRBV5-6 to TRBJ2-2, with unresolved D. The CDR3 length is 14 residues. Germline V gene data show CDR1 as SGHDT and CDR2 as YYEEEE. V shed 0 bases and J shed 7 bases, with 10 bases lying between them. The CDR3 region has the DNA TGTGCCAGCAGCTTGGTGGCAGGAAGCGGGGAGCTGTTTTTT. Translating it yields CASSLVAGSGELFF.

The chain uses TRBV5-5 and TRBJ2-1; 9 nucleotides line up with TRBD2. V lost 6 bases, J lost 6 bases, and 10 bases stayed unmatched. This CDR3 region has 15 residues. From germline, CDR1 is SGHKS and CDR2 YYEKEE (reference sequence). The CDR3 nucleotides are TGTGCCAGCATCCCTACCGGGACTAGCCGCAATGAGCAGTTCTTC. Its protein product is CASIPTGTSRNEQFF.

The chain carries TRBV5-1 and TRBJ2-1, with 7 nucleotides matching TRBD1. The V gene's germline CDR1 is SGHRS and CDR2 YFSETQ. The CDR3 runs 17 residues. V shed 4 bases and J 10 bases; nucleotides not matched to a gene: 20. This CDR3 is CASSPVILRDRTTEQFF. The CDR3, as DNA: TGCGCCAGCAGCCCGGTAATACTCCGGGACAGAACCACCGAGCAGTTCTTC.